The clone carrying this T cell receptor beta chain was observed at least ten times. Its antigen is still unknown. MiXCR was run by TCRdb on the 5' RACE reads, yielding one entry per CDR3 protein. This sample has about 30,000 distinct CDR3 sequences, with less than 6% found just once. V lost 6 bases and J lost 3; bases outside the gene matches: 5. The CDR3 runs 14 residues. Germline values: CDR1 MDHEN, CDR2 SYDVKM. The sorted libraries involved the use of around 1 million CD4+ or CD8+ T cells. This specimen comes from a study of neurological immune-mediated disorders. Overall study results and limits: Subjects shared no identical expanded-clone CDR3 amino acid sequences, suggesting private TCR-beta repertoires in all groups.

This TCR was recovered from a woman aged 45-60 years in good health. V is TRBV28 and J is TRBJ2-3; TRBD2 agrees at 8 bases. Source material: CD4+ T cells from blood. CDR3 DNA: TGTGCCAGCAGCCCGGGACTAGTAACAGATACGCAGTATTTT. Its translation: CASSPGLVTDTQYF.